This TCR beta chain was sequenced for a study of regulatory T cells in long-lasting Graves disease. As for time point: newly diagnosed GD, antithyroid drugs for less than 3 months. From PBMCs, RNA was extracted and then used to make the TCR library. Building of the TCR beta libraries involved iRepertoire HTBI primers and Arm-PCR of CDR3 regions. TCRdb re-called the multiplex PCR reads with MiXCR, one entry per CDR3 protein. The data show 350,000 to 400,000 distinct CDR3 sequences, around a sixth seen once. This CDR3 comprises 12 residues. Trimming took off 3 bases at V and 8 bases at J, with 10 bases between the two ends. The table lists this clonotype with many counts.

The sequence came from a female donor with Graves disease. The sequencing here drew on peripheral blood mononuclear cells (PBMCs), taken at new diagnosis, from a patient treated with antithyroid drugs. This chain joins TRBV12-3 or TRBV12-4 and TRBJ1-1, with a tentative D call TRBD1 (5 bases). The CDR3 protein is CASSFATAEAFF. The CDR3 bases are TGTGCCAGCAGTTTCGCGACAGCCGAAGCTTTCTTT.